A single sample is the source of the 4 T cell receptor beta chains below, sequenced in a study of T cell repertoires in cytomegalovirus infection (dated by TCRdb to the late 2010s). Sequencing instrument: Illumina HiSeq 1500. TCRdb reworked the public reads: Q25 trimming with fastp, MiXCR clone assembly, productive beta chains retained. Identical CDR3 proteins give one entry, which carries the most common genes and DNA. The table for this sample lists a few hundred thousand distinct CDR3 sequences; approximately 8.3% of them were counted only once. Less than 15% of the sample lies in the top ten. Sequencing was carried out using PBMCs. The receptors were gathered from a human donor in good health (CMV status not recorded). Some clones in this sample may be carry-over from other donors' samples.

At least ten counts were recorded for this clonotype. This sequence joins TRBV6-6 and TRBJ2-2; D not resolved. In germline, CDR1 is MNHNY, CDR2 SVGAGI (reference sequence). Trimming took 4 bases from V and 0 from J, leaving 15 bases between them. The CDR3 covers 17 residues. CDR3 residues: CASSSPSGVANTGELFF. The CDR3 region has the DNA TGTGCCAGCAGTTCCCCGTCAGGAGTCGCGAACACCGGGGAGCTGTTTTTT.

The rearrangement joins TRBV7-2 to TRBJ1-6, with D maybe TRBD1 (5 bases). Trimming took 2 bases from V and 7 from J, leaving 12 bases between them. The V gene's germline CDR1 is SGHTA and CDR2 FQGNSA. The CDR3 totals 15 residues. CDR3: CASSLPVGGNSPLHF. CDR3 nucleotides: TGTGCCAGCAGCTTACCTGTGGGGGGGAATTCACCCCTCCACTTT.

The chain recombines TRBV7-4 with TRBJ2-1; TRBD2 matches at 11 bases. V lost 1 base, J lost 9 bases, and 8 bases stayed unmatched. Per germline, CDR1 SGHVT and CDR2 SQSDAQ. The CDR3 runs to 16 residues. As DNA, the CDR3 is TGTGCCAGCAGCTTAGGAGTAGCGGGGGGGGGTATTGAGCAGTTCTTC. Its protein product is CASSLGVAGGGIEQFF.

This chain links TRBV18 with TRBJ1-5; D is undetermined. Deletions cut 3 bases from V and 0 bases from J, with 12 bases between. Germline assignment: CDR1 KGHSH and CDR2 LQKENI. This CDR3 has 16 residues. The CDR3 nucleotides read TGTGCCAGCTCACCTCGGGCGGTCAATAGCAATCAGCCCCAGCATTTT. Translation gives CASSPRAVNSNQPQHF.